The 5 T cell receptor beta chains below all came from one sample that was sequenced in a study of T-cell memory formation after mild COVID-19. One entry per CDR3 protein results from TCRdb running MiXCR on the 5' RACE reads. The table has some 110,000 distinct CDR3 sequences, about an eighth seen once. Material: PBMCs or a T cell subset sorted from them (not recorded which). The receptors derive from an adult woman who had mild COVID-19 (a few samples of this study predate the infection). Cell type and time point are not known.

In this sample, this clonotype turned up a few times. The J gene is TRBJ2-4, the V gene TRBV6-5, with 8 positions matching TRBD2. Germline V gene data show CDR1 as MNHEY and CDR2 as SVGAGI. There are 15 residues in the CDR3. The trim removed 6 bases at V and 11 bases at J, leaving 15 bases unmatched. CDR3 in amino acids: CASSPGTSPSTVQYF. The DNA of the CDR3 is TGTGCCAGCAGCCCCGGGACTAGTCCTTCCACGGTTCAGTACTTC.

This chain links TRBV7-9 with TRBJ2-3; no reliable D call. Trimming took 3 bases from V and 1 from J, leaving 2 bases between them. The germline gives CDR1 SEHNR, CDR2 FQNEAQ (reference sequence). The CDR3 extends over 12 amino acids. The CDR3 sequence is CASSFRTDTQYF. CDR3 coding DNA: TGTGCCAGCAGCTTTCGCACAGATACGCAGTATTTT.

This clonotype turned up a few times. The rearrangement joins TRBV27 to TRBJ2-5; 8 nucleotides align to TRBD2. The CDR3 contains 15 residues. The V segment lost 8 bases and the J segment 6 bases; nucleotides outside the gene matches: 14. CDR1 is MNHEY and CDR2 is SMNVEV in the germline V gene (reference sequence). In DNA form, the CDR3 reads TGTGCCAGCGTACCTCCGGGACTAGGGTGGAAGACCCAGTACTTC. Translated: CASVPPGLGWKTQYF.

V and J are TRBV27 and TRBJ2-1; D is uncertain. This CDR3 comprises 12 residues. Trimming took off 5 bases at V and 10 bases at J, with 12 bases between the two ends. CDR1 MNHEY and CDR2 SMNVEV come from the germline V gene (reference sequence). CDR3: CASSLNRAEQFF. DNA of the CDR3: TGTGCCAGCAGTCTTAACCGAGCGGAGCAGTTCTTC.

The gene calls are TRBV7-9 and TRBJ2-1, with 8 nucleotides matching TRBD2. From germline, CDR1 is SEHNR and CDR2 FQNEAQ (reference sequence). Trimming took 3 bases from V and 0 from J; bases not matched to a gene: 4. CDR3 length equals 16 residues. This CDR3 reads CASSFERGSSYNEQFF. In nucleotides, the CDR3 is TGTGCCAGCAGCTTCGAGCGGGGGAGCTCCTACAATGAGCAGTTCTTC.